The 28 T cell receptor beta chains below all came from one sample that was sequenced in a study of T cell repertoires in cytomegalovirus infection (dated by TCRdb to about 2019). These receptors are not linked to any known antigen. This sample was sequenced with an Illumina HiSeq 1500. In TCRdb, the public reads were trimmed at Q25 with fastp and aligned with MiXCR, with productive beta chains retained. Each CDR3 protein appears once, grouped with its most common genes and DNA. The sample profile shows around 900,000 distinct CDR3 sequences; around a third of them were found once. Together, the top ten hold over 12% of the sample. Sample treatment or condition, as interpreted from the label and publication: in vitro stimulation with specific CMV peptide epitopes to enrich CMV-specific T cells. This material consisted of cultured CD8+ T cells from PBMCs, taken from culture after CMV antigen stimulation. The origin of the receptors is a human donor in good health (CMV status not recorded). Some clones in this sample may be carry-over from other donors' samples.

This clonotype was picked up a small number of times. The chain uses TRBV6-5 and TRBJ1-1; D remains ambiguous. This CDR3 is 12 amino acids long. Trimming cost V 8 bases and J 1 base, with 8 bases left between them. Germline loops: CDR1 MNHEY, CDR2 SVGAGI. CDR3 sequence reads: CASGIKNTEAFF. Written as DNA, the CDR3 is TGTGCCAGCGGAATTAAGAACACTGAAGCTTTCTTT.

This clonotype appeared many times. This chain connects TRBV7-2 to TRBJ2-7, with 10 positions matching TRBD1. Losses at the gene ends were 2 bases for V and 2 bases for J; bases not matched to a gene: 3. Germline V gene sequence: CDR1 SGHTA, CDR2 FQGNSA. The CDR3 loop spans 15 amino acids. The CDR3 loop is CASSLSTGGPYEQYF. The CDR3 DNA reads TGTGCCAGCAGCTTATCGACAGGGGGCCCCTACGAGCAGTACTTC.

The chain joins TRBV6-8 to TRBJ1-3; 9 bases are a match to TRBD1. The CDR3 is 18 residues long. Germline V gene data show CDR1 as MNHGY and CDR2 as SAAAGT. Trimming at V came to 5 bases and at J to 1 base, leaving 12 bases not matched to a gene. The CDR3 DNA reads TGTGCCAGCAGTCCACCGTCCGGGACAGGGCTTTCTGGAAACACCATATATTTT. It codes for CASSPPSGTGLSGNTIYF.

This clonotype was seen only a few times. V gene TRBV7-9 combines with J gene TRBJ1-1; D call uncertain. This CDR3 comprises 15 residues. V was cut by 0 bases and J by 1 base, with 9 bases left in between. Germline V CDR1 and CDR2: SEHNR, FQNEAQ (reference sequence). CDR3 DNA: TGTGCCAGCAGCTTAGCTGGGATGTCGAACACTGAAGCTTTCTTT. As protein: CASSLAGMSNTEAFF.

The V gene is TRBV19, the J gene TRBJ1-1; a weak D match, TRBD1 (6 bases). The V end was cut by 7 bases, the J end by 6 bases, with 15 bases between. The length of the CDR3 is 13 residues. Germline loops: CDR1 LNHDA, CDR2 SQIVND (reference sequence). This CDR3 is CASNKQGPPEAFF. In DNA, the CDR3 is TGTGCCAGTAACAAACAGGGACCGCCTGAAGCTTTCTTT.

This clonotype was picked up a small number of times. The chain joins TRBV7-6 to TRBJ1-6; tentative D call: TRBD1 (5 bases). Germline V gene lookup returns CDR1 SGHVS and CDR2 FNYEAQ. This CDR3 has 12 residues. V gave up 5 bases and J gave up 16 bases, with 15 bases separating them. The CDR3 protein is CASSLSPEGLHF. In nucleotides, the CDR3 is TGTGCCAGCAGCCTCTCGCCCGAGGGGCTCCACTTT. The whole variable domain, remainder taken from reference TRBV7-6 and TRBJ1-6, is GAGVSQSPRYKVTKRGQDVALRCDPISGHVSLYWYRQALGQGPEFLTYFNYEAQQDKSGLPNDRFSAERPEGSISTLTIQRTEQRDSAMYRCASSLSPEGLHFGNGTRLTVT.

The chain carries TRBV28 and TRBJ1-5; 8 nucleotides align to TRBD1. V lost 4 bases to trimming and J lost 4 bases; unmatched junction nucleotides: 9. The length of the CDR3 is 16 residues. CDR1 is MDHEN, CDR2 SYDVKM, per germline. This CDR3 reads CASSSDREDGNQPQHF. CDR3 nucleotides: TGTGCCAGCAGTTCGGACAGGGAAGATGGGAATCAGCCCCAGCATTTT. Variable domain in full (rest from reference TRBV28 and TRBJ1-5): DVKVTQSSRYLVKRTGEKVFLECVQDMDHENMFWYRQDPGLGLRLIYFSYDVKMKEKGDIPEGYSVSREKKERFSLILESASTNQTSMYLCASSSDREDGNQPQHFGDGTRLSIL.

V gene TRBV6-5 combines with J gene TRBJ1-1; D is unresolved. CDR3 length: 13 residues. The germline gives CDR1 MNHEY, CDR2 SVGAGI. With 0 bases removed from V and 4 bases from J, the gap between germline ends came to 6 bases. This CDR3 is CASSYSAGTEAFF. In DNA, the CDR3 is TGTGCCAGCAGTTACTCTGCGGGCACTGAAGCTTTCTTT.

This clonotype came up a few times. The V and J genes are TRBV6-6 and TRBJ2-1; D is unresolved. CDR1 is MNHNY, CDR2 SVGAGI, per germline (reference sequence). This CDR3 has 15 amino acids. Trimming stripped 8 bases from V and 4 bases from J, with 18 bases between. The CDR3: CASEIWTAKYNEQFF. CDR3 DNA: TGTGCCAGCGAGATTTGGACGGCTAAGTACAATGAGCAGTTCTTC.

This sequence joins TRBV27 and TRBJ1-1; D not resolved. The CDR3 sequence is 14 residues long. The germline V and J ends were trimmed by 2 bases and 5 bases, with 12 bases remaining between them. CDR1 MNHEY and CDR2 SMNVEV come from the germline V gene (reference sequence). CDR3 sequence reads: CASSLPGMGTEAFF. Written as DNA, the CDR3 is TGTGCCAGCAGTTTACCGGGCATGGGGACTGAAGCTTTCTTT.

With regard to this clonotype: Its ends do not fully match the called genes, so a read error is possible. The rearrangement uses TRBV7-9 and TRBJ2-3, with 10 bases fitting TRBD2. CDR1 and CDR2 (germline): SEHNR, FQNEAQ (reference sequence). The CDR3 runs to 15 residues. In DNA, the CDR3 is TGTGTCAGCAGCTCACTAGCGGGGTCCACAGATACGCAGTATTTT. This encodes CVSSSLAGSTDTQYF.

This clonotype was observed many times. The gene calls are TRBV7-2 and TRBJ2-7; D unclear. V lost 1 base to trimming and J lost 4 bases, with 8 bases between them. The germline CDR1 and CDR2 sequences are SGHTA and FQGNSA. The CDR3 totals 13 residues. The CDR3 DNA reads TGTGCCAGCAGCTTAGAGGAGATTTACGAGCAGTACGTC. Residues: CASSLEEIYEQYV.

The chain recombines TRBV29-1 with TRBJ2-2; D could derive from TRBD1 or TRBD2 (5 bases each). Germline CDR1 SQVTM, CDR2 ANQGSEA. This CDR3 spans 13 amino acids. The ends were cut back, 5 bases at V and 3 bases at J, with 10 bases in the middle. The CDR3 DNA follows: TGCAGCGTTCCTGGGGGTGACACCGGGGAGCTGTTTTTT. Translated: CSVPGGDTGELFF.

This clonotype was recorded only once. V and J are TRBV11-2 and TRBJ2-7; 13 bases map to TRBD2. The CDR3 is 15 amino acids. Germline-derived CDR1 and CDR2 are SGHAT and FQNNGV. Trimming cost V 5 bases and J 4 bases; bases outside gene matches: 5. The CDR3 is CASSGTSGARYEQYV. CDR3 nucleotides: TGTGCCAGCAGCGGGACTAGCGGGGCAAGGTACGAGCAGTACGTC.

The rearrangement links TRBV19 to TRBJ1-5, with D tentatively TRBD1 (5 bases). This CDR3 is 15 amino acids long. CDR1 LNHDA and CDR2 SQIVND come from the germline V gene (reference sequence). The V and J ends lost 6 bases and 0 bases respectively, with 12 bases between them. DNA of the CDR3: TGTGCCAGTAGCCCGGACACCTATAGCAATCAGCCCCAGCATTTT. Translated: CASSPDTYSNQPQHF.

This chain uses TRBV7-9 with TRBJ2-7; TRBD2 is a possible D gene (5 bases). The CDR3 loop spans 13 amino acids. V lost 5 bases to trimming and J lost 5 bases, with 13 bases between them. CDR1 and CDR2 (germline): SEHNR, FQNEAQ (reference sequence). CDR3 residues: CASSAPWGDEQYF. CDR3 in DNA: TGTGCCAGCAGCGCTCCGTGGGGAGACGAGCAGTACTTC.

The gene calls are TRBV6-5 and TRBJ1-1; D is ambiguous. The germline gives CDR1 MNHEY, CDR2 SVGAGI. The ends were cut back, 5 bases at V and 1 base at J, with 14 bases in the middle. This CDR3 has 15 amino acids. The CDR3 nucleotides read TGTGCCAGCAGTCCTTGGGTAGGTCCGAACACTGAAGCTTTCTTT. Amino acid sequence: CASSPWVGPNTEAFF.

The table lists this clonotype with many counts. DNA for the CDR3: TGTGCCAGCAGCTTAGTTGAGGGCAAAGATCAGCCCCAGCATTTT. Its protein is CASSLVEGKDQPQHF. This chain joins TRBV7-6 and TRBJ1-5; no firm D call. V lost 1 base, J lost 5 bases, and 12 bases lay in between. This CDR3 has 15 residues. Germline values: CDR1 SGHVS, CDR2 FNYEAQ.

The chain has TRBV14 and TRBJ2-1; D is uncertain. The length of the CDR3 is 15 residues. V was trimmed by 6 bases and J by 2 bases, leaving 14 bases between them. Germline values: CDR1 SGHDN, CDR2 FVKESK. The CDR3 DNA reads TGTGCCAGCAGTGACACCCTCTTTACCTACAATGAGCAGTTCTTC. It translates to CASSDTLFTYNEQFF.

This clonotype came up a few times. This chain uses TRBV5-6 with TRBJ1-1; D gene uncertain. CDR1 is SGHDT and CDR2 is YYEEEE in the germline V gene. With 0 bases removed from V and 4 bases from J, the gap between germline ends came to 13 bases. The CDR3 sequence is 15 residues long. In DNA form, the CDR3 reads TGTGCCAGCAGCTTGGATTACAGAGGGCTCACTGAAGCTTTCTTT. This sequence encodes CASSLDYRGLTEAFF.

Of note for this clonotype: The germline gene is not matched at one end of the junction; a read error may be the cause. This chain joins TRBV27 and TRBJ2-7, with TRBD2 matching 9 bases. Germline assignment: CDR1 MNHEY and CDR2 SMNVEV (reference sequence). The CDR3 covers 15 residues. CDR3 coding DNA: TGTGCCAGCAGTTTATACAGCGGGGGGCTATACGAACAGTACTTC. Amino acids: CASSLYSGGLYEQYF.

This clonotype was observed many times. This rearrangement joins TRBV27 to TRBJ2-7, with 10 bases identical to TRBD1. From germline, CDR1 is MNHEY and CDR2 SMNVEV (reference sequence). The CDR3 length is 13 residues. The V segment lost 5 bases and the J segment 6 bases; nucleotides outside the gene matches: 4. The CDR3 DNA reads TGTGCCAGCAGTGGAAGGACAGGGGGCGAGCAGTACGTC. Translating it yields CASSGRTGGEQYV.

CDR3 sequence (DNA): TGTGCCCTGGGGGCGGTAAATGAGCAGTTCTTC. This codes for CALGAVNEQFF. The chain recombines TRBV6-1 with TRBJ2-1; TRBD1 is a possible D gene (6 bases). Looked up from germline, CDR1 is MNHNS and CDR2 is SASEGT. V was shortened by 11 bases and J by 7 bases, with 12 bases between the two germline ends. The CDR3 runs 11 residues.

The sample holds one count of this clonotype. V is TRBV20-1 and J is TRBJ2-1, with TRBD1 as a possible D gene (6 bases). Germline assignment: CDR1 DFQATT and CDR2 SNEGSKA (reference sequence). With 8 bases removed from V and 8 bases from J, the gap between germline ends came to 22 bases. This CDR3 contains 14 residues. The CDR3 coding sequence is TGCAGTACCACCACCCGGACAGAGGGATATGAGCAGTTCTTC. The encoded protein is CSTTTRTEGYEQFF.

The V and J genes are TRBV7-9 and TRBJ1-2; 10 nucleotides match TRBD1. The ends lost 8 bases at V and 13 bases at J; junction bases unmatched: 16. The CDR3 totals 14 residues. Germline CDR1 is SEHNR and CDR2 is FQNEAQ (reference sequence). The CDR3 DNA sequence: TGTGCCAGCTCCTTTCCCGGGACAGGGGTTGACTGCACCTTC. Translating gives CASSFPGTGVDCTF. Looking up the rest from reference TRBV7-9 and TRBJ1-2 gives the full variable domain: DTGVSQNPRHKITKRGQNVTFRCDPISEHNRLYWYRQTLGQGPEFLTYFQNEAQLEKSRLLSDRFSAERPKGSFSTLEIQRTEQGDSAMYLCASSFPGTGVDCTFGSGTRLTVV.

This clonotype was detected a few times. CDR3 bases: TGTGCCAGCAGAGAGGCGAGCTCCTATAATTCACCCCTCCACTTT. Translation gives CASREASSYNSPLHF. The J gene is TRBJ1-6, the V gene TRBV27, with D unresolved. V lost 6 bases and J 0 bases, leaving 9 bases between the germline ends. The CDR3 spans 15 residues. Looked up from germline, CDR1 is MNHEY and CDR2 is SMNVEV (reference sequence).

This clonotype showed up just a few times. This rearrangement joins TRBV2 to TRBJ1-2; no clear D gene. The CDR3 is 11 residues long. Trimming took off 10 bases at V and 4 bases at J, with 10 bases between the two ends. Looked up from germline, CDR1 is SNHLY and CDR2 is FYNNEI. This chain's CDR3 is CATGGSYGYTF. CDR3 coding DNA: TGTGCCACTGGTGGATCCTATGGCTACACCTTC.

The chain carries TRBV7-9 and TRBJ2-5, with TRBD2 matching over 8 bases. This CDR3 is 19 amino acids long. J was trimmed by 0 bases and V by 2 bases; bases with no gene match: 14. The germline CDR1 and CDR2 sequences are SEHNR and FQNEAQ (reference sequence). The CDR3 DNA follows: TGTGCCAGCAGCTTACTCCCTTCTCGTACTAGCGGCCACCAAGAGACCCAGTACTTC. Translating it yields CASSLLPSRTSGHQETQYF.